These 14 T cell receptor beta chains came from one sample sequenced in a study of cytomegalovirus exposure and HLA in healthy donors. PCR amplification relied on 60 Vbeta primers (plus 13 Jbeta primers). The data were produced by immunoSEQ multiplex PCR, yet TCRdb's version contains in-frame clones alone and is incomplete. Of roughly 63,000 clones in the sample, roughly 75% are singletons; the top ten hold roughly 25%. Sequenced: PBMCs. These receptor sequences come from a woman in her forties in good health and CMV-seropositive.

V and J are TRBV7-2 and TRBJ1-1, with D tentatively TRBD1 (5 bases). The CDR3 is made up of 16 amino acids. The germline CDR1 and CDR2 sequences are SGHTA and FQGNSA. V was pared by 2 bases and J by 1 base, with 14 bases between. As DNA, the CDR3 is TGTGCCAGCAGCTTAATGATGGGGCGAACGAACACTGAAGCTTTCTTT. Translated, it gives CASSLMMGRTNTEAFF. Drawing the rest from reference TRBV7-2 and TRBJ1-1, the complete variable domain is GAGVSQSPSNKVTEKGKDVELRCDPISGHTALYWYRQSLGQGLEFLIYFQGNSAPDKSGLPSDRFSAERTGGSVSTLTIQRTQQEDSAVYLCASSLMMGRTNTEAFFGQGTRLTVV.

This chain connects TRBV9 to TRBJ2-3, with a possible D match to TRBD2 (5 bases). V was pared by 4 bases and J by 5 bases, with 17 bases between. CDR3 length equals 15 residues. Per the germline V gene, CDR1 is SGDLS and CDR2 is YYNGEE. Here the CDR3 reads CASSPEAGAGDTQYF. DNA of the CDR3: TGTGCCAGCAGCCCCGAGGCGGGTGCTGGAGATACGCAGTATTTT.

CDR3 coding DNA: TGTGCCAGTAGTCGGACTAGCGGGGGAAACAATGAGCAGTTCTTC. It codes for CASSRTSGGNNEQFF. This chain joins TRBV19 and TRBJ2-1, with 13 bases matching TRBD2. The CDR3 totals 15 residues. Germline V lookup: CDR1 LNHDA, CDR2 SQIVND (reference sequence). V dropped 5 bases and J dropped 5; count of bases not matched to a gene: 3.

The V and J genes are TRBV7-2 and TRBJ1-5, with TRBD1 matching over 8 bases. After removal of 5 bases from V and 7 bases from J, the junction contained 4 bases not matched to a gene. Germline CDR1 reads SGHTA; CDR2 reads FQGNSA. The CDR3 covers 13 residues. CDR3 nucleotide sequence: TGTGCCAGCAGCCTAGGACAGGGCCAGCCCCAGCATTTT. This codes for CASSLGQGQPQHF.

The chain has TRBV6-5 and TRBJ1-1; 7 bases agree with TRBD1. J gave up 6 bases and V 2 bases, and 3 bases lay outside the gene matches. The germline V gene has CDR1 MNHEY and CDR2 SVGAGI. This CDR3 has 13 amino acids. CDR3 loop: CASSYQGQSEAFF. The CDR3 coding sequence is TGTGCCAGCAGTTACCAGGGACAGTCTGAAGCTTTCTTT.

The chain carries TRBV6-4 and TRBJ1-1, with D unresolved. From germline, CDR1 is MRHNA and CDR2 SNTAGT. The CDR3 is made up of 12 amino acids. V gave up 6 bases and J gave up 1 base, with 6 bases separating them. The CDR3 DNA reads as TGTGCCAGCAGGAGTGGGAACACTGAAGCTTTCTTT. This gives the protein CASRSGNTEAFF.

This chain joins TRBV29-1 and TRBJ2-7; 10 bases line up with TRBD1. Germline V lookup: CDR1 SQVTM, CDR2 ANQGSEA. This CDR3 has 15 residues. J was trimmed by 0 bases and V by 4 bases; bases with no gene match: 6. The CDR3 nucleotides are TGCAGCGTTGCAGGGACAGGGGCCTACTCCTACGAGCAGTACTTC. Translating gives CSVAGTGAYSYEQYF.

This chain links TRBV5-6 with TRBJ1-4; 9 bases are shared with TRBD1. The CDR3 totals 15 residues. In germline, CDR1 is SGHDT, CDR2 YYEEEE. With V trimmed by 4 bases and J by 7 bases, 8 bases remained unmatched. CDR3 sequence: CASSPTSDRGEKLFF. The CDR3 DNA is TGTGCCAGCAGCCCTACCTCGGACAGGGGTGAAAAACTGTTTTTT.

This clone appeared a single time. This CDR3 reads CAWSVQGNIQYF. In nucleotides, the CDR3 is TGTGCCTGGAGTGTACAGGGGAACATTCAGTACTTC. The chain combines TRBV30 with TRBJ2-4, with 7 positions matching TRBD1. The CDR3 sequence is 12 residues long. Germline CDR1 is GTSNPN and CDR2 is SVGIG (reference sequence). V dropped 0 bases and J dropped 7; count of bases not matched to a gene: 0.

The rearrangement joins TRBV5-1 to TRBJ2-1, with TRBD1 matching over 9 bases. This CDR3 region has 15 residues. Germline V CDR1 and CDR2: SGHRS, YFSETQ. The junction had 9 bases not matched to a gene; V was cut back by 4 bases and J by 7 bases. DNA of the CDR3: TGCGCCAGCAGCCTAGGACAGGGGAACACTAATGAGCAGTTCTTC. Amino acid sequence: CASSLGQGNTNEQFF.

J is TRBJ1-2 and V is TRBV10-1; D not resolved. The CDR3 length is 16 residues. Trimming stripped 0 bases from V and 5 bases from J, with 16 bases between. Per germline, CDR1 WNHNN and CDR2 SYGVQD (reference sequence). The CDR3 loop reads CASSESAWGGRYGYTF. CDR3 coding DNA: TGCGCCAGCAGTGAGTCAGCCTGGGGAGGGCGTTATGGCTACACCTTC.

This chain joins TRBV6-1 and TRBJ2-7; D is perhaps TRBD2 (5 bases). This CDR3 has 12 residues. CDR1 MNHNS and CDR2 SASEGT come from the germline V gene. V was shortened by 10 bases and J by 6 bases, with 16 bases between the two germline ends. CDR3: CATVPRAGEQYF. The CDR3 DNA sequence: TGTGCCACCGTCCCGAGGGCCGGCGAGCAGTACTTC.

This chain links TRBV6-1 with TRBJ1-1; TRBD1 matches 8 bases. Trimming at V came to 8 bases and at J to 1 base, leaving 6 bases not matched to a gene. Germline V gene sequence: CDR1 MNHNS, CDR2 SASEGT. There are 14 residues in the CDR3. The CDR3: CASPTGGPNTEAFF. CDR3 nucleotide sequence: TGTGCCAGCCCAACAGGGGGGCCGAACACTGAAGCTTTCTTT.

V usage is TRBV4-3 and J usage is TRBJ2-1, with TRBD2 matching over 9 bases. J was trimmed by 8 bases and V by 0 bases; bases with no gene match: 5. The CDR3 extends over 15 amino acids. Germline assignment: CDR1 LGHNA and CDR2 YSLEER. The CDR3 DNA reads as TGCGCCAGCAGCCAAGAGCGGGGGGGCAGTCATGAGCAGTTCTTC. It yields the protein CASSQERGGSHEQFF.